The rows below give T cell receptor beta chains drawn from one sample of a study of blood T cell repertoires in COVID-19. Sequencing was performed with immunoSEQ multiplex PCR; in TCRdb, only in-frame clones are kept and a portion is missing. Of approximately 150,000 clones in the sample, approximately 91% are singletons; the top ten hold about 5.3%. Sequenced input: peripheral blood. The source of these receptors is a man in his late teens or twenties with COVID-19, enrolled during active disease. CDR3s include the opening cysteine and the closing phenylalanine or tryptophan. Fields, in order: clone size, J gene, D gene, V gene, CDR3 protein, CDR3 DNA. A D gene is named only where the DNA matches it firmly. Not all rows give a size; the values are once, few, many and, for expanded clones, a class.

NA TRBJ2-7 TRBD1 TRBV6-2/TRBV6-3 CASSYYPGQTSGEQYF TGTGCCAGCAGTTACTATCCGGGACAGACATCAGGGGAGCAGTACTTC
NA TRBJ2-2 NA TRBV12-3/TRBV12-4 CASSPGTSGELFF TGTGCCAGCAGTCCCGGGACATCCGGGGAGCTGTTTTTT
many TRBJ2-7 NA TRBV12-2 CAFREGTRVLRRPYEQYF TGTGCATTCCGTGAGGGGACTAGAGTTTTGCGCAGACCCTACGAGCAGTACTTC
NA TRBJ2-7 TRBD1 TRBV10-3 CAITPGTGGHEQYF TGTGCCATCACCCCCGGGACAGGGGGCCACGAGCAGTACTTC
NA TRBJ2-7 TRBD1 TRBV28 CASSLFGDRGYEQYF TGTGCCAGCAGTTTATTTGGGGACAGGGGCTACGAGCAGTACTTC
once TRBJ1-1 TRBD1 TRBV18 CASSRDRDGTEAFF TGTGCCAGCTCACGCGACAGGGATGGGACTGAAGCTTTCTTT
NA TRBJ1-5 TRBD1 TRBV7-9 CASSPGTVLNQPQHF TGTGCCAGCAGCCCCGGGACAGTCTTAAATCAGCCCCAGCATTTT
NA TRBJ2-3 TRBD1 TRBV11-2 CASSFGQGADTQYF TGTGCCAGCAGCTTCGGACAGGGGGCAGATACGCAGTATTTT
NA TRBJ2-7 NA TRBV28 CASSPTATYEQYF TGTGCCAGCAGTCCGACTGCCACCTACGAGCAGTACTTC
NA TRBJ2-3 TRBD2 TRBV15 CATSATRGGTDTQYF TGTGCCACCAGCGCGACCCGCGGGGGTACAGATACGCAGTATTTT
NA TRBJ2-1 NA TRBV5-1 CASSLGVTGTRYNEQFF TGCGCCAGCAGCTTGGGTGTCACCGGGACAAGGTACAATGAGCAGTTCTTC
NA TRBJ1-6 TRBD1 TRBV30 CAWTEQGVGSPLHF TGTGCCTGGACAGAACAGGGGGTCGGTTCACCCCTCCACTTT
NA TRBJ1-1 NA TRBV2 CASSEAGSMNTEAFF TGTGCCAGCAGCGAAGCAGGGAGTATGAACACTGAAGCTTTCTTT
NA TRBJ1-1 NA TRBV2 CASPNPRGRNTEAFF TGTGCCAGCCCGAACCCCAGGGGCAGGAACACTGAAGCTTTCTTT
NA TRBJ1-1 TRBD1 TRBV3-1/TRBV3-2 CASSRTLLRTGNSEAFF TGTGCCAGCAGCCGAACCCTGCTGAGGACAGGGAACTCTGAAGCTTTCTTT
NA TRBJ1-5 TRBD1 TRBV5-8 CASSIGQGSNQPQHF TGTGCCAGCAGCATCGGACAGGGGAGCAATCAGCCCCAGCATTTT
NA TRBJ2-7 TRBD2 TRBV13 CASSWGTSGNYEQYF TGTGCCAGCAGCTGGGGGACTAGCGGTAACTACGAGCAGTACTTC
NA TRBJ2-3 TRBD2 TRBV5-1 CASSLVGPGGTDTQYF TGCGCCAGCAGCTTGGTGGGACCGGGGGGGACAGATACGCAGTATTTT
once TRBJ2-7 NA TRBV20-1 CSASRSVDEQYF TGCAGTGCTAGTCGTAGCGTGGACGAGCAGTACTTC
NA TRBJ1-1 NA TRBV28 CASSLAGSLAFF TGTGCCAGCAGTTTGGCGGGCTCATTAGCTTTCTTT
NA TRBJ2-7 NA TRBV4-1 CASSQANEQYF TGCGCCAGCAGCCAAGCTAACGAGCAGTACTTC
NA TRBJ2-1 TRBD2 TRBV11-3 CASSLGKGLAGLYNEQFF TGTGCCAGCAGCTTAGGGAAGGGACTAGCGGGACTCTACAATGAGCAGTTCTTC
NA TRBJ2-7 TRBD1 TRBV7-9 CASSPRTGGLNEQYF TGTGCCAGCAGCCCCCGGACAGGGGGCCTCAACGAGCAGTACTTC
NA TRBJ2-1 NA TRBV18 CASSPPGFGQSHDPSYYNEQFF TGTGCCAGCTCACCACCGGGTTTCGGACAGTCTCACGACCCTTCCTACTACAATGAGCAGTTCTTC
once TRBJ2-7 NA TRBV11-2 CASSLDRDYEQYF TGTGCCAGCAGCTTAGATCGAGACTACGAGCAGTACTTC
NA TRBJ1-1 NA TRBV19 CASSMYADTEAFF TGTGCCAGTAGTATGTACGCAGACACTGAAGCTTTCTTT
NA TRBJ1-5 NA TRBV23-1 CASTSKRDYSNQPQHF TGCGCCAGCACTTCCAAGCGGGATTATAGCAATCAGCCCCAGCATTTT
NA TRBJ2-2 TRBD2 TRBV13 CASSFSGRYTGELFF TGTGCCAGCAGCTTTAGCGGGCGATACACCGGGGAGCTGTTTTTT
NA TRBJ1-5 NA TRBV27 CASSSTRGNQPQHF TGTGCCAGCAGTTCCACGCGGGGCAATCAGCCCCAGCATTTT
NA TRBJ1-1 TRBD1 TRBV7-9 CASSLQGAMRTEAFF TGTGCCAGCAGCCTCCAGGGGGCTATGCGGACTGAAGCTTTCTTT
NA TRBJ2-1 TRBD1 TRBV9 CASSVEGDRGRIEQFF TGTGCCAGCAGCGTAGAGGGGGACAGGGGGCGAATTGAGCAGTTCTTC
once TRBJ2-2 TRBD2 TRBV19 CASSIRRAGTGELFF TGTGCCAGTAGTATCCGGAGAGCGGGAACCGGGGAGCTGTTTTTT
NA TRBJ2-7 NA TRBV7-2 CASSFSGQSSYEQYF TGTGCCAGCAGCTTTAGCGGCCAGAGCTCCTACGAGCAGTACTTC
NA TRBJ2-7 TRBD1 TRBV11-2 CASRSGQVTYEQYF TGTGCCAGCAGATCGGGACAGGTGACCTACGAGCAGTACTTC
NA TRBJ2-1 TRBD2 TRBV10-1 CASSGTRFIIEQFF TGCGCCAGCAGTGGGACTAGGTTTATTATTGAGCAGTTCTTC
NA TRBJ1-1 NA TRBV7-2 CASSTGHRMNTEAFF TGTGCCAGCAGTACGGGACACAGGATGAACACTGAAGCTTTCTTT
NA TRBJ2-1 TRBD2 TRBV4-3 CASSQDSGGGQFF TGCGCCAGCAGCCAAGATAGCGGGGGAGGACAGTTCTTC
NA TRBJ2-7 TRBD2 TRBV28 CASTHGTGRTSGRLYEQYF TGTGCCAGCACCCACGGGACAGGGAGGACTAGCGGGAGGCTCTACGAGCAGTACTTC
NA TRBJ2-7 NA TRBV4-3 CASSQEGDYEQYF TGCGCCAGCAGCCAAGAGGGAGACTACGAGCAGTACTTC
NA TRBJ2-3 TRBD1 TRBV24-1 CATSLGTASDTQYF TGTGCCACCAGTCTCGGGACAGCTTCAGATACGCAGTATTTT
NA TRBJ2-2 TRBD1 TRBV6-4 CASSDSGQDFNTGELFF TGTGCCAGCAGTGACTCAGGACAGGACTTTAACACCGGGGAGCTGTTTTTT
once TRBJ2-2 TRBD1 TRBV2 CASSPTMTGDAVGELFF TGTGCCAGCAGCCCGACGATGACAGGGGATGCGGTCGGGGAGCTGTTTTTT
NA TRBJ2-3 NA TRBV6-2/TRBV6-3 CASSRLQASTPYF TGTGCCAGCAGTCGATTGCAGGCCAGTACTCCGTATTTT
NA TRBJ2-7 TRBD2 TRBV28 CASSSRTSGPSYEQYF TGTGCCAGCAGTTCCAGGACTAGCGGGCCATCCTACGAGCAGTACTTC
NA TRBJ2-2 NA TRBV6-2/TRBV6-3 CASSYSSLAGELFF TGTGCCAGCAGTTACTCGTCTCTAGCCGGGGAGCTGTTTTTT
NA TRBJ2-2 TRBD2 TRBV4-1 CASSQDYIKGTSGKTGELFF TGCGCCAGCAGCCAAGATTATATCAAGGGAACTAGCGGGAAGACCGGGGAGCTGTTTTTT
once TRBJ2-1 NA TRBV6-5 CASSYSKDRGGNEQFF TGTGCCAGCAGTTACTCGAAGGATCGGGGTGGTAATGAGCAGTTCTTC
NA TRBJ1-2 TRBD1 TRBV19 CASSIRDRDGYTF TGTGCCAGTAGTATTAGGGACAGGGATGGCTACACCTTC
NA TRBJ2-7 TRBD2 TRBV19 CASSKRTSGRTYEQYF TGTGCCAGTAGCAAGAGGACTAGCGGGCGAACCTACGAGCAGTACTTC